The rows below give T cell receptor beta chains drawn from one sample of a study of shared clonotypes between healthy human individuals. Generated by immunoSEQ multiplex PCR, the TCRdb table keeps only in-frame clones and is missing some. This sample yields about 990,000 clones, of which approximately 80% are seen a single time; roughly 0.57% belongs to the top ten. Sequencing input: memory CD4+ T cells from PBMCs. These receptors were taken from a man aged 18 to 30 in good health. Some clones in this sample may be carry-over from other donors' samples. The CDR3 runs from the conserved cysteine through the conserved F or W. The order of the fields is CDR3 protein, CDR3 DNA, clone size, V gene, J gene, D gene. The D gene is left open where the match is weak. Size values are once, few and many counts, or a class for expanded clones, and some rows have none.

CDR3 protein: CAISSSWDGDNEQFF
CDR3 DNA: TGTGCCATCAGTTCCTCCTGGGACGGGGACAATGAGCAGTTCTTC
clone size: .
V gene: TRBV10-3
J gene: TRBJ2-1
D gene: .

CDR3 protein: CASSQEGQGAGLKGYTF
CDR3 DNA: TGCGCCAGCAGCCAAGAAGGTCAAGGGGCGGGTCTAAAGGGCTACACCTTC
clone size: .
V gene: TRBV4-1
J gene: TRBJ1-2
D gene: .

CDR3 protein: CASRAIRQAYSGNTIYF
CDR3 DNA: TGTGCCAGCAGGGCCATTCGACAGGCTTACTCTGGAAACACCATATATTTT
clone size: .
V gene: TRBV28
J gene: TRBJ1-3
D gene: .

CDR3 protein: CASSFNGLGGYEQYF
CDR3 DNA: TGTGCCAGCAGTTTCAATGGGTTGGGCGGGTACGAGCAGTACTTC
clone size: .
V gene: TRBV27
J gene: TRBJ2-7
D gene: .

CDR3 protein: CASSYGGRVEDTQYF
CDR3 DNA: TGTGCCAGCAGTTACGGCGGGAGGGTCGAAGATACGCAGTATTTT
clone size: .
V gene: TRBV2
J gene: TRBJ2-3
D gene: TRBD2

CDR3 protein: CASSLGTSSYGYTF
CDR3 DNA: TGTGCCAGCAGTCTTGGGACATCCTCTTATGGCTACACCTTC
clone size: .
V gene: TRBV28
J gene: TRBJ1-2
D gene: .

CDR3 protein: CATSRGPGDDNVLTF
CDR3 DNA: TGTGCCACCAGCAGAGGCCCAGGGGATGACAACGTCCTGACTTTC
clone size: .
V gene: TRBV15
J gene: TRBJ2-6
D gene: .

CDR3 protein: CASSEGAAYGYTF
CDR3 DNA: TGTGCCAGCAGCGAGGGGGCAGCCTATGGCTACACCTTC
clone size: few
V gene: TRBV6-1
J gene: TRBJ1-2
D gene: TRBD1

CDR3 protein: CASSSASEAFF
CDR3 DNA: TGTGCCAGCAGCTCGGCCTCTGAAGCTTTCTTT
clone size: .
V gene: TRBV7-9
J gene: TRBJ1-1
D gene: .

CDR3 protein: CARTKDRVRNEQYF
CDR3 DNA: TGTGCCAGAACCAAAGACAGGGTTCGGAACGAGCAGTACTTC
clone size: .
V gene: TRBV5-3
J gene: TRBJ2-7
D gene: TRBD1

CDR3 protein: CASSPQVGQGLGYTF
CDR3 DNA: TGTGCCAGCAGCCCGCAGGTGGGACAGGGTTTGGGCTACACCTTC
clone size: .
V gene: TRBV11-2
J gene: TRBJ1-2
D gene: TRBD1

CDR3 protein: CATRALAGMTGELFF
CDR3 DNA: TGTGCCACTCGCGCCCTAGCGGGAATGACCGGGGAGCTGTTTTTT
clone size: .
V gene: TRBV19
J gene: TRBJ2-2
D gene: TRBD2

CDR3 protein: CASSFMGAGANVLTF
CDR3 DNA: TGTGCCAGCAGTTTTATGGGGGCTGGGGCCAACGTCCTGACTTTC
clone size: .
V gene: TRBV27
J gene: TRBJ2-6
D gene: .

CDR3 protein: CASNRDSSYEQYF
CDR3 DNA: TGTGCCAGCAACCGGGACAGCTCCTACGAGCAGTACTTC
clone size: few
V gene: TRBV2
J gene: TRBJ2-7
D gene: TRBD1

CDR3 protein: CASSQVGLAGGSLSGANVLTF
CDR3 DNA: TGTGCCAGCAGCCAAGTAGGCCTAGCGGGAGGGTCGCTCTCTGGGGCCAACGTCCTGACTTTC
clone size: .
V gene: TRBV4-2
J gene: TRBJ2-6
D gene: TRBD2

CDR3 protein: CAWSVGETQYF
CDR3 DNA: TGTGCCTGGAGTGTAGGAGAGACCCAGTACTTC
clone size: .
V gene: TRBV30
J gene: TRBJ2-5
D gene: .

CDR3 protein: CASSLGGRTDTQYF
CDR3 DNA: TGTGCCAGCAGCTTGGGAGGGAGGACAGATACGCAGTATTTT
clone size: many
V gene: TRBV7-2
J gene: TRBJ2-3
D gene: TRBD2

CDR3 protein: CASSSGASGLSGYTF
CDR3 DNA: TGTGCCAGCAGCTCGGGGGCATCTGGGCTATCGGGCTACACCTTC
clone size: .
V gene: TRBV7-3
J gene: TRBJ1-2
D gene: .

CDR3 protein: CASSLEYRVLNTEAFF
CDR3 DNA: TGTGCCAGCAGCTTAGAGTATAGGGTTCTGAACACTGAAGCTTTCTTT
clone size: .
V gene: TRBV7-2
J gene: TRBJ1-1
D gene: .

CDR3 protein: CASSFRDRNSPLHF
CDR3 DNA: TGTGCCAGCAGTTTCCGAGACAGGAATTCACCCCTCCACTTT
clone size: .
V gene: TRBV27
J gene: TRBJ1-6
D gene: .

CDR3 protein: CATSGTGDQPQHF
CDR3 DNA: TGTGCCACCTCCGGGACAGGGGATCAGCCCCAGCATTTT
clone size: .
V gene: TRBV6-6
J gene: TRBJ1-5
D gene: TRBD1

CDR3 protein: CASSGGTVAKNIQYF
CDR3 DNA: TGTGCCAGCAGCGGTGGGACGGTAGCCAAAAACATTCAGTACTTC
clone size: .
V gene: TRBV9
J gene: TRBJ2-4
D gene: .

CDR3 protein: CAAQGAREKLFF
CDR3 DNA: TGTGCCGCGCAGGGGGCTCGGGAAAAACTGTTTTTT
clone size: .
V gene: TRBV28
J gene: TRBJ1-4
D gene: TRBD1

CDR3 protein: CASSQGQGGKQYF
CDR3 DNA: TGTGCCAGCAGCCAGGGACAGGGGGGTAAGCAGTACTTC
clone size: .
V gene: TRBV11-2
J gene: TRBJ2-7
D gene: TRBD1

CDR3 protein: CASAIATAMTGELFF
CDR3 DNA: TGTGCCAGCGCCATAGCCACAGCGATGACCGGGGAGCTGTTTTTT
clone size: .
V gene: TRBV18
J gene: TRBJ2-2
D gene: .

CDR3 protein: CASSPGTSRAYNEQFF
CDR3 DNA: TGTGCCAGCAGTCCGGGGACTAGCAGAGCATACAATGAGCAGTTCTTC
clone size: .
V gene: TRBV28
J gene: TRBJ2-1
D gene: TRBD2

CDR3 protein: CATRDASGDLGYGYTF
CDR3 DNA: TGTGCCACCCGAGACGCTTCAGGGGATCTTGGCTATGGCTACACCTTC
clone size: .
V gene: TRBV2
J gene: TRBJ1-2
D gene: .

CDR3 protein: CASSLDGSSGNTIYF
CDR3 DNA: TGCGCCAGCAGCTTGGACGGGAGCTCTGGAAACACCATATATTTT
clone size: .
V gene: TRBV5-1
J gene: TRBJ1-3
D gene: .

CDR3 protein: CASSGGQGVGYTF
CDR3 DNA: TGTGCCAGCAGCGGGGGACAGGGGGTAGGCTACACCTTC
clone size: .
V gene: TRBV28
J gene: TRBJ1-2
D gene: TRBD1

CDR3 protein: CASSRGEWELFF
CDR3 DNA: TGTGCCAGCAGCAGGGGAGAATGGGAGCTGTTTTTT
clone size: .
V gene: TRBV5-6
J gene: TRBJ2-2
D gene: .

CDR3 protein: CASSAVGLADTQYF
CDR3 DNA: TGTGCCAGCAGCGCAGTGGGCCTCGCAGATACGCAGTATTTT
clone size: few
V gene: TRBV9
J gene: TRBJ2-3
D gene: .

CDR3 protein: CASSPGPYSGNTIYF
CDR3 DNA: TGTGCCAGCAGCCCGGGACCCTACTCTGGAAACACCATATATTTT
clone size: .
V gene: TRBV4-2
J gene: TRBJ1-3
D gene: .

CDR3 protein: CASLSGTALRGRADEQYF
CDR3 DNA: TGTGCCAGCCTGAGCGGGACAGCCCTACGGGGCCGGGCGGACGAGCAGTACTTC
clone size: .
V gene: TRBV27
J gene: TRBJ2-7
D gene: .

CDR3 protein: CASAREPDTQYF
CDR3 DNA: TGTGCCAGCGCCAGGGAACCAGATACGCAGTATTTT
clone size: once
V gene: TRBV9
J gene: TRBJ2-3
D gene: .

CDR3 protein: CASSLRDGGREQYF
CDR3 DNA: TGTGCCAGCAGTTTAAGGGACGGTGGGAGGGAGCAGTACTTC
clone size: .
V gene: TRBV28
J gene: TRBJ2-7
D gene: .

CDR3 protein: CASRTGVGTDTQYF
CDR3 DNA: TGTGCCAGCAGGACAGGGGTGGGCACAGATACGCAGTATTTT
clone size: .
V gene: TRBV28
J gene: TRBJ2-3
D gene: TRBD1

CDR3 protein: CASSFNRLRDNFPGGYNEQFF
CDR3 DNA: TGTGCCAGCAGCTTTAATCGTTTGCGGGACAACTTCCCCGGGGGGTACAATGAGCAGTTCTTC
clone size: .
V gene: TRBV13
J gene: TRBJ2-1
D gene: .

CDR3 protein: CASSFQRRSTEAFF
CDR3 DNA: TGTGCCAGCAGCTTCCAACGACGTAGCACTGAAGCTTTCTTT
clone size: .
V gene: TRBV7-8
J gene: TRBJ1-1
D gene: .